One and the same sample provided the 11 T cell receptor beta chains below, sequenced in a study of cytomegalovirus exposure and HLA in healthy donors. It was with 60 Vbeta and 13 Jbeta primers that the PCR ran. The method was immunoSEQ multiplex PCR; TCRdb's version includes in-frame clones alone and lacks a portion of them. The sample has roughly 81,000 clones; around 79% are singletons. Sequencing was performed on PBMCs. Source of these receptors: a man between 25 and 39 years old in good health and CMV-seronegative.

The chain recombines TRBV5-1 with TRBJ2-7; D is perhaps TRBD1 (6 bases). Per the germline V gene, CDR1 is SGHRS and CDR2 is YFSETQ. The CDR3 runs 17 residues. V shed 4 bases and J shed 0 bases, with 20 bases lying between them. CDR3 DNA sequence: TGCGCCAGCAGCCGAAACCTACAGGGAAAAAGCTCCTACGAGCAGTACTTC. Protein product: CASSRNLQGKSSYEQYF.

By sample fraction, this clone is medium-sized. The chain recombines TRBV6-4 with TRBJ2-1; 9 nucleotides line up with TRBD2. The length of the CDR3 is 15 residues. V lost 0 bases to trimming and J lost 5 bases; unmatched junction nucleotides: 2. Germline V gene lookup returns CDR1 MRHNA and CDR2 SNTAGT. The CDR3 DNA follows: TGTGCCAGCAGTGACTCGAGCGGGGGGAACAATGAGCAGTTCTTC. Translating it yields CASSDSSGGNNEQFF.

The chain combines TRBV4-3 with TRBJ2-1; 9 bases line up with TRBD2. The V gene end was trimmed by 0 bases and the J gene end by 8 bases; junction bases not matched to a gene: 8. Germline lookup yields CDR1 LGHNA and CDR2 YSLEER. The length of the CDR3 is 16 residues. The CDR3 nucleotides are TGCGCCAGCAGCCAAGATGCGGGGGGGCAGGCCTATGAGCAGTTCTTC. This gives the protein CASSQDAGGQAYEQFF.

The chain recombines TRBV5-5 with TRBJ1-3, with 9 bases lining up with TRBD1. CDR1 SGHKS and CDR2 YYEKEE come from the germline V gene (reference sequence). Trimming removed 1 base from V and 6 bases from J; junction bases left unmatched: 8. The CDR3 is 16 amino acids. The CDR3 region has the DNA TGTGCCAGCAGCTTGAACTACTTACAGGGGGCAAACACCATATATTTT. Translating gives CASSLNYLQGANTIYF. Drawing the rest from reference TRBV5-5 and TRBJ1-3, the complete variable domain is DAGVTQSPTHLIKTRGQQVTLRCSPISGHKSVSWYQQVLGQGPQFIFQYYEKEERGRGNFPDRFSARQFPNYSSELNVNALLLGDSALYLCASSLNYLQGANTIYFGEGSWLTVV.

This chain links TRBV6-5 with TRBJ2-7; TRBD1 matches 9 bases. V gave up 2 bases and J gave up 2 bases; unmatched junction bases: 4. The CDR3 runs to 15 residues. Germline assignment: CDR1 MNHEY and CDR2 SVGAGI. The CDR3 is CASSYDRGGPYEQYF. The CDR3, as DNA: TGTGCCAGCAGTTACGACAGGGGGGGACCCTACGAGCAGTACTTC.

V usage is TRBV10-2 and J usage is TRBJ1-4; D uncertain. The CDR3 consists of 13 residues. From germline, CDR1 is WSHSY and CDR2 SAAADI. The germline V and J ends were trimmed by 9 bases and 5 bases, with 13 bases remaining between them. CDR3 nucleotides: TGCGCCAGTCAACGGGGAGAGAATGAAAAACTGTTTTTT. This encodes CASQRGENEKLFF.

In the case of this clone: The CDR3 ends on some other residue instead of the conserved phenylalanine or tryptophan, so this is likely a read error. The chain uses TRBV10-3 and TRBJ1-1; 9 bases fit TRBD1. CDR1 is ENHRY, CDR2 SYGVKD, per germline. With 4 bases clipped from V and 10 bases from J, the junction kept 10 bases outside the gene matches. The CDR3 extends over 14 amino acids. The CDR3 bases are TGTGCCATCAGTGGGTGGGACAGGGAGGGGGCAGCTTTCTTG. This gives the protein CAISGWDREGAAFL.

This clone was detected a few times. The CDR3 DNA is TGCGCCAGCAGCCAAGCCGGAGGCGCTGGAAACACCATATATTTT. It codes for CASSQAGGAGNTIYF. The chain combines TRBV4-1 with TRBJ1-3; no clear D gene. The CDR3 length is 15 residues. Germline assignment: CDR1 MGHRA and CDR2 YSYEKL. With 1 base removed from V and 2 bases from J, the gap between germline ends came to 9 bases.

The chain has TRBV28 and TRBJ1-4, with D possibly being TRBD1 (6 bases). Germline loops: CDR1 MDHEN, CDR2 SYDVKM. Trimming shortened V by 5 bases and J by 10 bases, and 17 bases separated the two germline ends. The CDR3 loop spans 14 amino acids. In nucleotides, the CDR3 is TGTGCCAGCAGTACCGTAGAGGGAGGGGGAAAACTGTTTTTT. Translating gives CASSTVEGGGKLFF.

V and J are TRBV7-9 and TRBJ2-1; tentative D call: TRBD1 (6 bases). This CDR3 spans 16 amino acids. The germline CDR1 and CDR2 sequences are SEHNR and FQNEAQ (reference sequence). Trimming stripped 2 bases from V and 4 bases from J, with 15 bases between. CDR3 protein: CASSLKDRQIYNEQFF. CDR3 coding DNA: TGTGCCAGCAGCTTAAAAGACAGGCAGATTTACAATGAGCAGTTCTTC.

V usage is TRBV9 and J usage is TRBJ2-7; 9 bases fit TRBD2. The CDR3 spans 17 residues. Unmatched junction bases numbered 13, after V lost 0 bases and J lost 6 bases. Germline CDR1 is SGDLS and CDR2 is YYNGEE. Here the CDR3 reads CASSVDPPGTSRTEQYF. CDR3 bases: TGTGCCAGCAGCGTAGATCCTCCGGGGACTAGCCGGACCGAGCAGTACTTC.